These 11 T cell receptor beta chains originate from one sample sequenced in a study of cytomegalovirus exposure and HLA in healthy donors. In the PCR, 60 Vbeta and 13 Jbeta primers were used. TCRdb keeps only in-frame clones here, not all; method: immunoSEQ multiplex PCR. The table shows some 130,000 clones, with roughly 85% occurring only once. Sequencing input: PBMCs. Every receptor here comes from a man aged 35-49 years in good health and CMV-seropositive.

There are a few counts of this clone. J is TRBJ1-1 and V is TRBV7-6, with D perhaps matching TRBD1 (6 bases). Trimming cost V 2 bases and J 11 bases, with 12 bases left between them. The germline V gene encodes CDR1 SGHVS and CDR2 FNYEAQ. This CDR3 spans 12 amino acids. The CDR3 coding sequence is TGTGCCAGCAGCTTATTACAGGGTTTGGCTTTCTTT. Encoded protein: CASSLLQGLAFF.

V usage is TRBV18 and J usage is TRBJ2-7; D might be TRBD1 (5 bases). V was clipped by 3 bases and J by 2 bases, with 11 bases between them. CDR3 length equals 14 residues. CDR1 KGHSH and CDR2 LQKENI come from the germline V gene. CDR3: CASSPSKDTYEQYF. As DNA, the CDR3 is TGTGCCAGCTCACCCTCCAAGGACACCTACGAGCAGTACTTC.

The chain is built from TRBV28 and TRBJ1-1; no clear D. This CDR3 spans 12 amino acids. Germline V gene sequence: CDR1 MDHEN, CDR2 SYDVKM. Trimming took off 2 bases at V and 7 bases at J, with 8 bases between the two ends. The CDR3: CASSLKQSEAFF. The CDR3 DNA is TGTGCCAGCAGTTTAAAACAGAGTGAAGCTTTCTTT.

This chain connects TRBV7-9 to TRBJ2-5, with 11 bases aligning to TRBD1. This CDR3 spans 15 amino acids. CDR1 SEHNR and CDR2 FQNEAQ come from the germline V gene (reference sequence). Losses at the gene ends were 5 bases for V and 4 bases for J; bases not matched to a gene: 6. CDR3 in amino acids: CASSPRGTGGETQYF. For the CDR3, the DNA is TGTGCCAGCAGCCCCAGGGGGACAGGGGGAGAGACCCAGTACTTC.

This chain connects TRBV6-1 to TRBJ1-5, with 9 bases identical to TRBD1. This CDR3 is built from 15 residues. J gave up 9 bases and V 4 bases, and 10 bases lay outside the gene matches. The germline V gene has CDR1 MNHNS and CDR2 SASEGT. This CDR3 reads CASSGLDRGERPQHF. The CDR3 DNA is TGTGCCAGCAGTGGGTTGGACAGGGGAGAGAGGCCCCAGCATTTT.

The chain carries TRBV4-1 and TRBJ2-1; D is unclear. V was pared by 0 bases and J by 2 bases, with 8 bases between. From germline, CDR1 is MGHRA and CDR2 YSYEKL. The CDR3 has 15 amino acids. In DNA, the CDR3 is TGCGCCAGCAGCCAAGATCCGTTTACCTACAATGAGCAGTTCTTC. Translation gives CASSQDPFTYNEQFF.

This clone turned up a few times. This rearrangement joins TRBV4-1 to TRBJ2-7; D may be TRBD2 (5 bases). Germline values: CDR1 MGHRA, CDR2 YSYEKL. Trimming stripped 3 bases from V and 2 bases from J, with 11 bases between. This CDR3 comprises 14 residues. This CDR3 reads CASSQYSTTYEQYF. The CDR3 DNA sequence: TGCGCCAGCAGCCAGTACTCGACTACCTACGAGCAGTACTTC.

V gene TRBV28 combines with J gene TRBJ1-1; the match to TRBD1 covers 9 bases. The CDR3 is 13 amino acids. J lost 11 bases, V lost 6 bases, and 10 bases had no gene match. Germline CDR1 is MDHEN and CDR2 is SYDVKM. CDR3 region: CASRKQGAFWAFF. The DNA of the CDR3 is TGTGCCAGCAGGAAACAGGGGGCCTTTTGGGCTTTCTTT. Based on the CDR3 plus reference TRBV28 and TRBJ1-1, the full variable domain is DVKVTQSSRYLVKRTGEKVFLECVQDMDHENMFWYRQDPGLGLRLIYFSYDVKMKEKGDIPEGYSVSREKKERFSLILESASTNQTSMYLCASRKQGAFWAFFGQGTRLTVV.

Concerning this clone itself: A junction boundary mismatches the germline segment, possibly from a read error. V usage is TRBV7-9 and J usage is TRBJ2-2, with TRBD1 as a possible D gene (5 bases). This CDR3 has 17 amino acids. CDR1 and CDR2 from the germline V gene are SEHNR and FQNEAQ (reference sequence). The CDR3 coding sequence is TGTGCCAGCAGCCGAGACAGAACAGCCACGAAGACCGGGGAGCTGTTTTTT. Translation: CASSRDRTATKTGELFF.

The V gene is TRBV19, the J gene TRBJ1-1; D perhaps matches TRBD1 (6 bases). The V end was cut by 7 bases, the J end by 4 bases, with 16 bases between. CDR3 length equals 14 residues. Germline CDR1 reads LNHDA; CDR2 reads SQIVND (reference sequence). In nucleotides, the CDR3 is TGTGCCAGTACCAAGGGGGTTCAGAGCACTGAAGCTTTCTTT. Protein product: CASTKGVQSTEAFF. The full variable domain, its missing parts supplied by reference TRBV19 and TRBJ1-1, is DGGITQSPKYLFRKEGQNVTLSCEQNLNHDAMYWYRQDPGQGLRLIYYSQIVNDFQKGDIAEGYSVSREKKESFPLTVTSAQKNPTAFYLCASTKGVQSTEAFFGQGTRLTVV.

The rearrangement joins TRBV5-6 to TRBJ1-3; D might be TRBD1 (6 bases). The CDR3 spans 11 residues. With 0 bases removed from V and 15 bases from J, the gap between germline ends came to 10 bases. Germline V gene lookup returns CDR1 SGHDT and CDR2 YYEEEE. This CDR3 reads CASSLGDNEYF. The CDR3 DNA reads TGTGCCAGCAGCTTGGGGGACAACGAATATTTT.